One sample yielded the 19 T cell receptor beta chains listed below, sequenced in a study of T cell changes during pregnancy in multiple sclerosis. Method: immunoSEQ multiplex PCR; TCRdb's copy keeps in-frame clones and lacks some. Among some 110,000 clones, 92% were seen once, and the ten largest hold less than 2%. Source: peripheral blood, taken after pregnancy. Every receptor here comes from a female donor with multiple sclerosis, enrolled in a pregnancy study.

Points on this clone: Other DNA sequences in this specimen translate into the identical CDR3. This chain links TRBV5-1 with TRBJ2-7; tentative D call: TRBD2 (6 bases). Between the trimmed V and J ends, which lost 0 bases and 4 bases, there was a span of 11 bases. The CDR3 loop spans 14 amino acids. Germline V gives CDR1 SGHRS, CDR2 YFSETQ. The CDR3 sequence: CASSLVGSTYEQYF. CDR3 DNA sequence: TGCGCCAGCAGCTTGGTCGGGAGTACGTACGAGCAGTACTTC.

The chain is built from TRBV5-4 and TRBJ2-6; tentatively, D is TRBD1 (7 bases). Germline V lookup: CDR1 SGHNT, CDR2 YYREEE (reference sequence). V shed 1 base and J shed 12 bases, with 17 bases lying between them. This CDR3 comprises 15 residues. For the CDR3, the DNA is TGTGCCAGCAGCTTGAGGCAGGGGGGACCCACCGTCCTGACTTTC. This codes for CASSLRQGGPTVLTF.

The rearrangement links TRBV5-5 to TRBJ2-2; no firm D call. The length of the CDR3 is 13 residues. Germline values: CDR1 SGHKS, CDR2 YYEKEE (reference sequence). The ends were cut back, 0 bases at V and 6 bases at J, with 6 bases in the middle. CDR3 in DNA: TGTGCCAGCAGCTTGGGAACTGCCGGGGAGCTGTTTTTT. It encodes CASSLGTAGELFF.

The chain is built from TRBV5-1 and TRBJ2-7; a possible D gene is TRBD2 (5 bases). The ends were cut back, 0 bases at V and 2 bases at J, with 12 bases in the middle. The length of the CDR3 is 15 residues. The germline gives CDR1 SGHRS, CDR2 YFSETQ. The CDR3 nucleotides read TGCGCCAGCAGCTTGGGCGGGCCTTCTCCCTACGAGCAGTACTTC. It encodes CASSLGGPSPYEQYF. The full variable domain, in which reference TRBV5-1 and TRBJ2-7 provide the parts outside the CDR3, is KAGVTQTPRYLIKTRGQQVTLSCSPISGHRSVSWYQQTPGQGLQFLFEYFSETQRNKGNFPGRFSGRQFSNSRSEMNVSTLELGDSALYLCASSLGGPSPYEQYFGPGTRLTVT.

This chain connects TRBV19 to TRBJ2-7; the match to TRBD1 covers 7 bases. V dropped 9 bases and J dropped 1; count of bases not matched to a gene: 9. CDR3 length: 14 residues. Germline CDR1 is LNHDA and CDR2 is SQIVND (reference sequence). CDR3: CASKRTGSSYEQYF. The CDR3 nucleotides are TGTGCCAGCAAAAGGACAGGTAGTTCCTACGAGCAGTACTTC.

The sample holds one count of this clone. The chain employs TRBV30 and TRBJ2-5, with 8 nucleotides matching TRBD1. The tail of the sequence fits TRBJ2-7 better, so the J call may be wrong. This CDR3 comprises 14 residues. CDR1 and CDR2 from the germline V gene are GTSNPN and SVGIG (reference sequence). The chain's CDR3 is CAWSGGQGNYEQYF. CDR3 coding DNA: TGTGCCTGGAGTGGCGGACAGGGAAACTACGAGCAGTACTTC.

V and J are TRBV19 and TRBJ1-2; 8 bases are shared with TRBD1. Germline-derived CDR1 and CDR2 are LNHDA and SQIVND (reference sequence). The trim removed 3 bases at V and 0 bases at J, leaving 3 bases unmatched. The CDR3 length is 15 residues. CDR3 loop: CASSMDRVANYGYTF. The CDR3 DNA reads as TGTGCCAGTAGTATGGACAGGGTCGCTAACTATGGCTACACCTTC.

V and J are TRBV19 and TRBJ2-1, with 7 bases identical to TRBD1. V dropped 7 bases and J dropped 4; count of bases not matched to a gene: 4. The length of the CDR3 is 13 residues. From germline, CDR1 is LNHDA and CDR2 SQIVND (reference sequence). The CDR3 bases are TGTGCCAGTACCCAGGGACAGTACAATGAGCAGTTCTTC. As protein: CASTQGQYNEQFF.

CDR3 region: CASNRLAGRGTDTQYF. The CDR3 nucleotides read TGTGCCAGCAACCGACTAGCGGGGAGGGGCACAGATACGCAGTATTTT. V and J are TRBV7-8 and TRBJ2-3; 11 bases agree with TRBD2. Germline CDR1 reads SGHVS; CDR2 reads FQNEAQ. V shed 7 bases and J 1 base; nucleotides not matched to a gene: 7. The CDR3 sequence is 16 residues long.

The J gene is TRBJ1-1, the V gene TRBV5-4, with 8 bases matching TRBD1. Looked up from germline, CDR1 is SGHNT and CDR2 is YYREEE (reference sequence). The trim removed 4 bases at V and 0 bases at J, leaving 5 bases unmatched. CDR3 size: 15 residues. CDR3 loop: CASSPQGAVNTEAFF. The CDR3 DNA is TGTGCCAGCAGCCCCCAGGGGGCGGTGAACACTGAAGCTTTCTTT. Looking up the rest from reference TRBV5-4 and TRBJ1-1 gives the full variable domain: ETGVTQSPTHLIKTRGQQVTLRCSSQSGHNTVSWYQQALGQGPQFIFQYYREEENGRGNFPPRFSGLQFPNYSSELNVNALELDDSALYLCASSPQGAVNTEAFFGQGTRLTVV.

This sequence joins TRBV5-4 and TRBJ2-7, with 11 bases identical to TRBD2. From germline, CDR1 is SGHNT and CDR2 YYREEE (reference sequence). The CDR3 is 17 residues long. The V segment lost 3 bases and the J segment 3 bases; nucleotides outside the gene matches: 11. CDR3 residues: CASSWGGTSGLGYEQYF. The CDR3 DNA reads TGTGCCAGCAGCTGGGGTGGGACTAGCGGTCTAGGCTACGAGCAGTACTTC.

This chain's CDR3 is CAGVRDRDYEQYF. The CDR3 DNA follows: TGTGCCGGCGTAAGGGACAGGGACTACGAGCAGTACTTC. The chain recombines TRBV6-1 with TRBJ2-7; 9 bases line up with TRBD1. V lost 11 bases to trimming and J lost 3 bases; unmatched junction nucleotides: 8. This CDR3 contains 13 residues. Germline V lookup: CDR1 MNHNS, CDR2 SASEGT.

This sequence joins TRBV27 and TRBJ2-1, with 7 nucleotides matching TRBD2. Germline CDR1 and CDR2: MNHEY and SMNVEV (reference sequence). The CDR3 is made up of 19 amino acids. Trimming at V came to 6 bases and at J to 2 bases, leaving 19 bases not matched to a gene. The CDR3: CASRPLIWGGSPPYNEQFF. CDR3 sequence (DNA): TGTGCCAGCAGACCCCTTATCTGGGGCGGGAGCCCCCCCTACAATGAGCAGTTCTTC.

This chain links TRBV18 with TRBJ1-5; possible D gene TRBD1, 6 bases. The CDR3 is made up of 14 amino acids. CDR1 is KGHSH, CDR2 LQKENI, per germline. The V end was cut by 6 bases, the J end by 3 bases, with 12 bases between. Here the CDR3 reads CASSTTGFNQPQHF. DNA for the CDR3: TGTGCCAGCTCTACCACAGGGTTCAATCAGCCCCAGCATTTT.

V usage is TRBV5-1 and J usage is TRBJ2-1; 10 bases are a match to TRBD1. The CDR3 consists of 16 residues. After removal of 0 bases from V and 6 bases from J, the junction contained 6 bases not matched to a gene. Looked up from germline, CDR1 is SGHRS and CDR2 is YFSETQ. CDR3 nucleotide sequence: TGCGCCAGCAGCTTGGGTGGGACAGGGGTTCGCAATGAGCAGTTCTTC. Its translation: CASSLGGTGVRNEQFF.

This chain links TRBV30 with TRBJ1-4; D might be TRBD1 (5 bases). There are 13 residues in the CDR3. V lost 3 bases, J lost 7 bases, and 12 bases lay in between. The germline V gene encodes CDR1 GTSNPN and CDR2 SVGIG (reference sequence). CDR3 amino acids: CAWRAGPSEKLFF. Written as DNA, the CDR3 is TGTGCCTGGAGGGCAGGGCCAAGTGAAAAACTGTTTTTT.

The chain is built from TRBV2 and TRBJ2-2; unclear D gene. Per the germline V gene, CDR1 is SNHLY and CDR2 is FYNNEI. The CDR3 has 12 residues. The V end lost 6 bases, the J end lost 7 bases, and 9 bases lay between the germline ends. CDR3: CASRNAGGELFF. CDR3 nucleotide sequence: TGTGCCAGCAGGAACGCAGGCGGGGAGCTGTTTTTT.

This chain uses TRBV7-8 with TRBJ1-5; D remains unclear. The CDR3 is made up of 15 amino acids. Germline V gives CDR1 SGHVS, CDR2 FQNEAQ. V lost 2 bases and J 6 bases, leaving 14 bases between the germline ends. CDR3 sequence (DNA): TGTGCCAGCAGCTTACCGCTTGAGGTTGGTCAGCCCCAGCATTTT. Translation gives CASSLPLEVGQPQHF.

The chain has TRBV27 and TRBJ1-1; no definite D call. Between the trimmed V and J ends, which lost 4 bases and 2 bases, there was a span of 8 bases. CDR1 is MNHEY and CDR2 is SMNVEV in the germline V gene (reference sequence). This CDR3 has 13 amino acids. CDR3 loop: CASSSGPNTEAFF. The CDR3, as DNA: TGTGCCAGCAGTTCTGGCCCTAACACTGAAGCTTTCTTT.